Listed here are 24 T cell receptor beta chains from one sample, sequenced in a study of blood T cell repertoires in COVID-19. Here immunoSEQ multiplex PCR was the method, and the copy in TCRdb shows in-frame clones only, minus some. The table includes over 200,000 clones, 85% to 90% detected once. The specimen was peripheral blood. The receptors were sampled from a man younger than 40 with COVID-19, enrolled during active disease.

The chain links TRBV7-9 to TRBJ2-7; 9 bases line up with TRBD1. The germline V gene encodes CDR1 SEHNR and CDR2 FQNEAQ (reference sequence). The CDR3 sequence is 14 residues long. V lost 8 bases, J lost 3 bases, and 8 bases stayed unmatched. The CDR3 here is CASSPPGQGYEQYF. The CDR3 coding sequence is TGTGCCAGCTCCCCTCCGGGACAGGGCTACGAGCAGTACTTC.

The V and J genes are TRBV24-1 and TRBJ2-3; 10 bases are shared with TRBD1. V lost 4 bases, J lost 4 bases, and 4 bases stayed unmatched. Germline-derived CDR1 and CDR2 are KGHDR and SFDVKD. This CDR3 has 15 residues. CDR3 coding DNA: TGTGCCACCAGTGACCGGACAGGGGGATCAGATACGCAGTATTTT. This gives the protein CATSDRTGGSDTQYF.

The chain uses TRBV7-8 and TRBJ2-7, with 10 bases matching TRBD2. CDR3 length equals 16 residues. Germline V gene data show CDR1 as SGHVS and CDR2 as FQNEAQ. J lost 0 bases, V lost 5 bases, and 7 bases had no gene match. The CDR3 loop reads CASSPSGGQPSYEQYF. CDR3 in DNA: TGTGCCAGCAGCCCTAGCGGGGGACAGCCCTCCTACGAGCAGTACTTC.

The V gene is TRBV7-9, the J gene TRBJ1-2, with 11 bases aligning to TRBD1. Germline-derived CDR1 and CDR2 are SEHNR and FQNEAQ (reference sequence). There are 15 residues in the CDR3. The V gene end was trimmed by 5 bases and the J gene end by 2 bases; junction bases not matched to a gene: 4. The CDR3 sequence is CASSHGQGANYGYTF. CDR3 in DNA: TGTGCCAGCAGCCACGGACAGGGGGCGAACTATGGCTACACCTTC.

This chain uses TRBV27 with TRBJ1-3, with D perhaps TRBD1 (6 bases). Trimming took 3 bases from V and 0 from J, leaving 9 bases between them. The germline V gene encodes CDR1 MNHEY and CDR2 SMNVEV (reference sequence). The CDR3 is 15 residues long. The CDR3 here is CASSFTGSSGNTIYF. CDR3 in DNA: TGTGCCAGCAGTTTCACAGGGAGCTCTGGAAACACCATATATTTT.

The count of this clone is one. This chain links TRBV4-1 with TRBJ2-1; D gene uncertain. Germline V gives CDR1 MGHRA, CDR2 YSYEKL. The CDR3 extends over 16 amino acids. Deletions cut 0 bases from V and 9 bases from J, with 18 bases between. The CDR3 reads CASSQEEIGSRGEQFF. As DNA, the CDR3 is TGCGCCAGCAGCCAAGAGGAGATAGGATCCCGAGGTGAGCAGTTCTTC.

This chain joins TRBV28 and TRBJ1-5, with unresolved D. The germline gives CDR1 MDHEN, CDR2 SYDVKM. This CDR3 spans 13 amino acids. V gave up 4 bases and J gave up 7 bases, with 11 bases separating them. The CDR3 sequence is CASSYTTPQPQHF. The CDR3 DNA reads TGTGCCAGCAGTTATACGACACCACAGCCCCAGCATTTT.

The chain has TRBV7-9 and TRBJ1-2; D unresolved. Germline V gives CDR1 SEHNR, CDR2 FQNEAQ (reference sequence). This CDR3 is 12 amino acids long. V was cut by 7 bases and J by 3 bases, with 9 bases left in between. The CDR3 is CASTPIDYGYTF. The DNA for the CDR3 is TGTGCCAGCACCCCTATCGACTATGGCTACACCTTC.

The chain links TRBV6-5 to TRBJ1-5; D may be TRBD1 (5 bases). The length of the CDR3 is 13 residues. With 6 bases removed from V and 6 bases from J, the gap between germline ends came to 12 bases. CDR1 and CDR2 (germline): MNHEY, SVGAGI. The DNA for the CDR3 is TGTGCCAGCAGGCCCAGGGTTGGTCAGCCCCAGCATTTT. Residues: CASRPRVGQPQHF.

The CDR3 nucleotides are TGTGCCAGCAGCTTGGACTCCTCGCAACTGTTTTTT. Translation gives CASSLDSSQLFF. The chain couples TRBV5-5 to TRBJ1-4; unclear D gene. Germline values: CDR1 SGHKS, CDR2 YYEKEE (reference sequence). Between the trimmed V and J ends, which lost 0 bases and 12 bases, there was a span of 9 bases. CDR3 length equals 12 residues.

This clone was counted once. This chain links TRBV29-1 with TRBJ1-1, with 7 bases identical to TRBD1. The CDR3 is 13 amino acids. Germline V CDR1 and CDR2: SQVTM, ANQGSEA. V was pared by 4 bases and J by 0 bases, with 2 bases of the junction left unmatched. The CDR3 protein is CSVAQGVNTEAFF. CDR3 DNA sequence: TGCAGCGTTGCTCAGGGGGTGAACACTGAAGCTTTCTTT.

The chain uses TRBV5-5 and TRBJ1-2; TRBD1 is a possible D gene (6 bases). Trimming took 6 bases from V and 6 from J, leaving 27 bases between them. Germline assignment: CDR1 SGHKS and CDR2 YYEKEE (reference sequence). This CDR3 has 17 amino acids. This CDR3 reads CASKTPTPGGGSNGYTF. In DNA, the CDR3 is TGTGCCAGCAAAACTCCCACCCCGGGGGGGGGCTCAAATGGCTACACCTTC.

This chain's CDR3 is CASSLNRVSGNTIYF. The CDR3 region has the DNA TGTGCCAGCAGCTTAAACAGGGTCTCTGGAAACACCATATATTTT. The genes are TRBV7-8 and TRBJ1-3; D might be TRBD1 (6 bases). The CDR3 covers 15 residues. Germline V gives CDR1 SGHVS, CDR2 FQNEAQ. Trimming stripped 2 bases from V and 0 bases from J, with 8 bases between.

The chain links TRBV11-2 to TRBJ1-5; D unclear. The CDR3 length is 13 residues. In germline, CDR1 is SGHAT, CDR2 FQNNGV. V dropped 5 bases and J dropped 0 bases, with 5 bases sitting between them. CDR3 nucleotides: TGTGCCAGCAGCCCGTATAGCAATCAGCCCCAGCATTTT. Its protein product is CASSPYSNQPQHF. The whole variable domain, remainder taken from reference TRBV11-2 and TRBJ1-5, is EAGVAQSPRYKIIEKRQSVAFWCNPISGHATLYWYQQILGQGPKLLIQFQNNGVVDDSQLPKDRFSAERLKGVDSTLKIQPAKLEDSAVYLCASSPYSNQPQHFGDGTRLSIL.

This chain joins TRBV2 and TRBJ2-1; 8 nucleotides align to TRBD1. The V gene end was trimmed by 7 bases and the J gene end by 4 bases; junction bases not matched to a gene: 6. Germline CDR1 SNHLY, CDR2 FYNNEI. The CDR3 contains 14 residues. CDR3 loop: CASKVRGPYNEQFF. In DNA, the CDR3 is TGTGCCAGCAAAGTCAGGGGGCCATACAATGAGCAGTTCTTC.

V and J are TRBV7-3 and TRBJ1-1, with D perhaps TRBD1 (5 bases). The ends were cut back, 4 bases at V and 2 bases at J, with 11 bases in the middle. CDR1 SGHTA and CDR2 FQGTGA come from the germline V gene. This CDR3 is built from 14 residues. The CDR3 bases are TGTGCCAGCAGCTCGCAGGGAGGTAACACTGAAGCTTTCTTT. The encoded protein is CASSSQGGNTEAFF. The full variable domain, its missing parts supplied by reference TRBV7-3 and TRBJ1-1, is GAGVSQTPSNKVTEKGKYVELRCDPISGHTALYWYRQSLGQGPEFLIYFQGTGAADDSGLPNDRFFAVRPEGSVSTLKIQRTERGDSAVYLCASSSQGGNTEAFFGQGTRLTVV.

The chain employs TRBV10-2 and TRBJ1-2; 9 nucleotides agree with TRBD1. The CDR3 length is 17 residues. V was pared by 1 base and J by 2 bases, with 8 bases of the junction left unmatched. In germline, CDR1 is WSHSY, CDR2 SAAADI. The CDR3 loop reads CASSEYGQGLSNYGYTF. CDR3 coding DNA: TGCGCCAGCAGTGAGTACGGACAGGGGCTTTCGAACTATGGCTACACCTTC.

The genes are TRBV19 and TRBJ1-5, with D possibly matching TRBD1 (5 bases). Germline CDR1 LNHDA, CDR2 SQIVND (reference sequence). The CDR3 sequence is 15 residues long. Trimming took off 3 bases at V and 5 bases at J, with 14 bases between the two ends. Here the CDR3 reads CASSIWGSEDQPQHF. The CDR3 bases are TGTGCCAGTAGTATTTGGGGCAGCGAAGATCAGCCCCAGCATTTT.

This sequence joins TRBV6-5 and TRBJ2-7; D unresolved. The germline gives CDR1 MNHEY, CDR2 SVGAGI. This CDR3 has 14 residues. Deletions cut 7 bases from V and 0 bases from J, with 13 bases between. CDR3 bases: TGTGCCAGCATAGGCCCTCGACACTCCTACGAGCAGTACTTC. It codes for CASIGPRHSYEQYF.

The chain uses TRBV6-1 and TRBJ1-2, with a tentative D call TRBD1 (6 bases). This CDR3 is built from 14 residues. Germline-derived CDR1 and CDR2 are MNHNS and SASEGT. V shed 3 bases and J shed 8 bases, with 16 bases lying between them. This chain's CDR3 is CASSDPDRGGGYTF. In nucleotides, the CDR3 is TGTGCCAGCAGTGACCCGGACAGAGGGGGAGGCTACACCTTC.

This rearrangement joins TRBV6-6 to TRBJ2-2; 9 bases fit TRBD2. The germline CDR1 and CDR2 sequences are MNHNY and SVGAGI (reference sequence). V shed 0 bases, J shed 11 bases, and the junction held 10 bases outside the gene matches. This CDR3 region has 16 residues. In DNA form, the CDR3 reads TGTGCCAGCAGTTACTCGCGTCTAGCGGGGTCCGTCGAGCTGTTTTTT. This codes for CASSYSRLAGSVELFF.

The V call is TRBV5-6, the J call TRBJ2-7; 9 nucleotides align to TRBD2. Trimming cost V 5 bases and J 3 bases; bases outside gene matches: 15. Germline values: CDR1 SGHDT, CDR2 YYEEEE. The CDR3 consists of 17 residues. The CDR3 is CASSPGGLAGFYYEQYF. The DNA for the CDR3 is TGTGCCAGCAGTCCCGGGGGGCTAGCGGGATTCTACTACGAGCAGTACTTC.

The chain joins TRBV6-2 or TRBV6-3 to TRBJ1-1; D is undetermined. The CDR3 loop spans 14 amino acids. Between the trimmed V and J ends, which lost 6 bases and 1 base, there was a span of 12 bases. Germline values: CDR1 MNHEY, CDR2 SVGEGT. This chain's CDR3 is CASSSFGGNTEAFF. CDR3 DNA: TGTGCCAGCAGCTCCTTCGGTGGGAACACTGAAGCTTTCTTT.

The genes are TRBV2 and TRBJ2-7; a weak D match, TRBD1 (6 bases). In germline, CDR1 is SNHLY, CDR2 FYNNEI. The CDR3 is made up of 13 amino acids. Trimming pared 6 bases from V and 4 bases from J, leaving 13 bases between. In DNA form, the CDR3 reads TGTGCCAGCAGAATAAGGGGGATGTACGAGCAGTACTTC. As protein: CASRIRGMYEQYF.